The 7 T cell receptor beta chains presented below share a single source sample, sequenced in a study of blood T cell repertoires in COVID-19. Using immunoSEQ multiplex PCR, the repertoire was profiled, and TCRdb retains in-frame clones only, with some absent. In the table there are roughly 380,000 clones, about nine tenths of which are singletons. Source material: peripheral blood. The origin of the receptors is a woman aged 40 to 55 with COVID-19, enrolled during active disease.

The chain joins TRBV29-1 to TRBJ2-5, with TRBD1 matching over 10 bases. CDR3 length: 16 amino acids. Germline V gene data show CDR1 as SQVTM and CDR2 as ANQGSEA. The trim removed 6 bases at V and 5 bases at J, leaving 15 bases unmatched. The CDR3 reads CSVPPLGQGRRETQYF. CDR3 nucleotide sequence: TGCAGCGTCCCACCCCTGGGACAGGGGAGGCGGGAGACCCAGTACTTC. Looking up the rest from reference TRBV29-1 and TRBJ2-5 gives the full variable domain: SAVISQKPSRDICQRGTSLTIQCQVDSQVTMMFWYRQQPGQSLTLIATANQGSEATYESGFVIDKFPISRPNLTFSTLTVSNMSPEDSSIYLCSVPPLGQGRRETQYFGPGTRLLVL.

This chain links TRBV7-3 with TRBJ2-5; TRBD2 matches at 7 bases. CDR3 length equals 15 residues. J lost 4 bases, V lost 5 bases, and 10 bases had no gene match. Per the germline V gene, CDR1 is SGHTA and CDR2 is FQGTGA. The CDR3 DNA sequence: TGTGCCAGCAGCCTCGGGGGGTTGGAGTCAGAGACCCAGTACTTC. Protein sequence: CASSLGGLESETQYF.

The V gene is TRBV19, the J gene TRBJ1-4; maybe TRBD1 (5 bases). The CDR3 sequence is 14 residues long. The V and J ends lost 5 bases and 1 base respectively, with 8 bases between them. Per germline, CDR1 LNHDA and CDR2 SQIVND (reference sequence). The CDR3 reads CASSAGRTNEKLFF. The CDR3 region has the DNA TGTGCCAGTAGTGCAGGGCGAACTAATGAAAAACTGTTTTTT.

V gene TRBV7-9 combines with J gene TRBJ2-2, with D possibly TRBD2 on 5 matching bases. This CDR3 is 17 amino acids long. The ends were cut back, 3 bases at V and 4 bases at J, with 18 bases in the middle. Germline V CDR1 and CDR2: SEHNR, FQNEAQ (reference sequence). The CDR3 nucleotides are TGTGCCAGCAGCTTTTTACTTGGTCAGCGGAGCACCGGGGAGCTGTTTTTT. Translation: CASSFLLGQRSTGELFF.

In this sample, this clone turned up once. The rearrangement uses TRBV7-9 and TRBJ1-1, with TRBD1 matching over 9 bases. The V gene end was trimmed by 0 bases and the J gene end by 5 bases; junction bases not matched to a gene: 7. The V gene's germline CDR1 is SEHNR and CDR2 FQNEAQ (reference sequence). The CDR3 is 16 residues long. CDR3 in amino acids: CASSLARVQGATEAFF. The CDR3 coding sequence is TGTGCCAGCAGCTTAGCGAGGGTACAGGGGGCAACTGAAGCTTTCTTT.

The genes are TRBV7-9 and TRBJ1-2; the D is unclear. Per germline, CDR1 SEHNR and CDR2 FQNEAQ (reference sequence). The CDR3 covers 15 residues. Trimming took off 5 bases at V and 2 bases at J, with 15 bases between the two ends. CDR3 in amino acids: CASSPNPPVNYGYTF. The DNA for the CDR3 is TGTGCCAGCAGCCCAAACCCTCCAGTGAACTATGGCTACACCTTC.

V is TRBV7-2 and J is TRBJ2-3; TRBD1 aligns across 8 bases. The length of the CDR3 is 15 residues. Germline V gene sequence: CDR1 SGHTA, CDR2 FQGNSA. The V gene end was trimmed by 5 bases and the J gene end by 7 bases; junction bases not matched to a gene: 11. In DNA, the CDR3 is TGTGCCAGCAGCCTCGGACAGGGACGACTCTATACGCAGTATTTT. Amino acids: CASSLGQGRLYTQYF.